In its sample, the clone carrying this T cell receptor (beta chain) was seen once. Its cognate antigen is unknown. The sample belongs to a study of T cell responses to AZD1222 COVID-19 vaccine. Findings and caveats of the study: Regions 160-218 and 743-854 dominated among vaccine-associated CD4 TCRs spanning spike. Scientists sampled the repertoires only once the peak T cell response had passed. Two AZD1222 doses significantly raised spike-specific TCR breadth and depth over controls. White British donors predominated, females outnumbered males, and clonal diversity was possibly underestimated.

Some clones are missing from TCRdb's copy, which holds only in-frame ones; the method was immunoSEQ multiplex PCR. Of under 200,000 clones in the sample, approximately 90% were seen once. V lost 5 bases, J lost 14 bases, and 15 bases lay in between. Looked up from germline, CDR1 is DFQATT and CDR2 is SNEGSKA (reference sequence). This CDR3 has 11 amino acids. The rearrangement uses TRBV20-1 and TRBJ1-4, with TRBD1 as a possible D gene (6 bases). This sequence originates from an adult in good health. The material sequenced was peripheral blood, taken on day 0 of AZD1222 vaccination. The CDR3: CSALNRVRLFF. CDR3 in DNA: TGCAGTGCTCTAAACAGGGTTAGGCTGTTTTTT.